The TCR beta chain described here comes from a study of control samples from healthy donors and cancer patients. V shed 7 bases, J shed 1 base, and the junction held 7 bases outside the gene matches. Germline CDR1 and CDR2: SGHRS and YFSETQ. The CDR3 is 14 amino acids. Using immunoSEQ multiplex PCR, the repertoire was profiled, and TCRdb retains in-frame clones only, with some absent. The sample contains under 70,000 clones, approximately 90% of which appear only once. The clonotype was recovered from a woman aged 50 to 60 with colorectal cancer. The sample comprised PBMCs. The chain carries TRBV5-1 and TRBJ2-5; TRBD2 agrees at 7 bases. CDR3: CASGGEGAQETQYF. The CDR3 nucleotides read TGCGCCAGCGGGGGGGAGGGAGCCCAAGAGACCCAGTACTTC.